The 18 T cell receptor beta chains reported below all come from one sample, sequenced in a study of blood T cell repertoires in COVID-19. Generated by immunoSEQ multiplex PCR, the TCRdb table keeps only in-frame clones and is missing some. The sample includes 250,000 to 300,000 clones, approximately 85% seen only once; the top ten take 4.5% to 6%. Sequenced material: peripheral blood. These receptors all come from a middle-aged man with active or convalescent COVID-19.

This chain connects TRBV19 to TRBJ2-1; D is unclear. The CDR3 consists of 15 residues. Trimming took off 4 bases at V and 0 bases at J, with 10 bases between the two ends. Germline assignment: CDR1 LNHDA and CDR2 SQIVND (reference sequence). The CDR3 spells CASSNGGSSYNEQFF. The CDR3 DNA reads as TGTGCCAGTAGTAATGGCGGAAGCTCCTACAATGAGCAGTTCTTC.

The V call is TRBV3-1 (or the pseudogene TRBV3-2), the J call TRBJ2-5; D possibly corresponds to TRBD2 (6 bases). In germline, CDR1 is LGHDT, CDR2 YNNKEL (reference sequence). This CDR3 region has 15 residues. V lost 4 bases and J 2 bases, leaving 14 bases between the germline ends. Here the CDR3 DNA reads TGTGCCAGCAGCCCAAAGGGACTCCTACAAGAGACCCAGTACTTC. Amino acids: CASSPKGLLQETQYF.

The CDR3 loop reads CASSPRTGEGYGYTF. The CDR3 bases are TGTGCCAGCAGTCCCCGGACAGGGGAGGGCTATGGCTACACCTTC. V gene TRBV6-2 or TRBV6-3 combines with J gene TRBJ1-2; TRBD1 matches at 9 bases. CDR3 length: 15 residues. V lost 5 bases, J lost 4 bases, and 8 bases stayed unmatched. Germline CDR1 is MNHEY and CDR2 is SVGEGT.

The chain employs TRBV27 and TRBJ2-7; possible D gene TRBD1, 6 bases. Looked up from germline, CDR1 is MNHEY and CDR2 is SMNVEV (reference sequence). The CDR3 is made up of 12 amino acids. The V and J ends lost 1 base and 6 bases respectively, with 7 bases between them. The CDR3 nucleotides are TGTGCCAGCAGTTTATTAGGGGGCGAGCAGTACTTC. Its protein is CASSLLGGEQYF.

This chain connects TRBV12-5 to TRBJ2-1; possible D gene TRBD1, 6 bases. The germline CDR1 and CDR2 sequences are LGHNT and FRNRAP. V was pared by 6 bases and J by 9 bases, with 9 bases between. The CDR3 length is 11 residues. This CDR3 is CASGLGGEQFF. The CDR3 DNA reads as TGTGCTAGTGGCTTAGGGGGTGAGCAGTTCTTC.

This sequence joins TRBV5-1 and TRBJ2-7; a possible D gene is TRBD1 (5 bases). The length of the CDR3 is 14 residues. Germline values: CDR1 SGHRS, CDR2 YFSETQ. V lost 0 bases, J lost 6 bases, and 13 bases lay in between. This chain's CDR3 is CASSLDPGQGEQYF. CDR3 DNA sequence: TGCGCCAGCAGCTTGGACCCGGGTCAGGGCGAGCAGTACTTC. Filled out from reference TRBV5-1 and TRBJ2-7, the complete variable domain reads KAGVTQTPRYLIKTRGQQVTLSCSPISGHRSVSWYQQTPGQGLQFLFEYFSETQRNKGNFPGRFSGRQFSNSRSEMNVSTLELGDSALYLCASSLDPGQGEQYFGPGTRLTVT.

The V and J genes are TRBV3-1 (or the pseudogene TRBV3-2) and TRBJ2-1, with a weak D call TRBD2 (6 bases). The germline V gene has CDR1 LGHDT and CDR2 YNNKEL (reference sequence). The CDR3 runs to 21 residues. Trimming removed 0 bases from V and 5 bases from J, with 29 bases in between. Here the CDR3 reads CASSQEYRLKQTSPFDNEQFF. CDR3 coding DNA: TGTGCCAGCAGCCAAGAATATAGGCTTAAACAGACTAGTCCCTTCGACAATGAGCAGTTCTTC.

The chain has TRBV4-2 and TRBJ2-3; 8 nucleotides line up with TRBD2. Unmatched junction bases numbered 9, after V lost 1 base and J lost 6 bases. Germline CDR1 and CDR2: LGHNA and YNFKEQ. CDR3 length: 16 amino acids. The CDR3 spells CASSQGRLAGWDTQYF. The CDR3 nucleotides read TGTGCCAGCAGCCAAGGAAGGCTAGCGGGCTGGGATACGCAGTATTTT.

The V gene is TRBV3-1 (or the pseudogene TRBV3-2), the J gene TRBJ2-7; TRBD2 matches at 9 bases. Germline-derived CDR1 and CDR2 are LGHDT and YNNKEL (reference sequence). The junction had 10 bases not matched to a gene; V was cut back by 1 base and J by 6 bases. This CDR3 region has 16 residues. Written as DNA, the CDR3 is TGTGCCAGCAGCCAAGGACGGGCGGGAGGGCCCTCCGAGCAGTACTTC. Its translation: CASSQGRAGGPSEQYF.

This sequence joins TRBV3-1 (or the pseudogene TRBV3-2) and TRBJ2-1, with 12 bases lining up with TRBD2. V trimming: 4 bases; J trimming: 4 bases; junction bases outside the gene matches: 8. The CDR3 runs to 17 residues. Germline V gene lookup returns CDR1 LGHDT and CDR2 YNNKEL (reference sequence). This CDR3 reads CASSLRLAGVAYNEQFF. DNA of the CDR3: TGTGCCAGCAGCCTCCGACTAGCGGGAGTAGCATACAATGAGCAGTTCTTC.

The chain has TRBV5-4 and TRBJ2-2, with 11 nucleotides matching TRBD2. The CDR3 has 17 residues. Germline CDR1 SGHNT, CDR2 YYREEE (reference sequence). The V segment lost 4 bases and the J segment 6 bases; nucleotides outside the gene matches: 11. CDR3 bases: TGTGCCAGCAGCCGCCAAGGGGGACTAGCGGCCGCCGGGGAGCTGTTTTTT. Its protein is CASSRQGGLAAAGELFF.

This clone has a single count. The gene calls are TRBV7-9 and TRBJ2-1; 8 nucleotides align to TRBD1. V lost 5 bases, J lost 8 bases, and 5 bases stayed unmatched. Germline V gene sequence: CDR1 SEHNR, CDR2 FQNEAQ (reference sequence). The CDR3 has 13 residues. For the CDR3, the DNA is TGTGCCAGCAGCCAGGGGGCACTGGATGAGCAGTTCTTC. Encoded protein: CASSQGALDEQFF. The whole variable domain, remainder taken from reference TRBV7-9 and TRBJ2-1, is DTGVSQNPRHKITKRGQNVTFRCDPISEHNRLYWYRQTLGQGPEFLTYFQNEAQLEKSRLLSDRFSAERPKGSFSTLEIQRTEQGDSAMYLCASSQGALDEQFFGPGTRLTVL.

The CDR3 bases are TGTGCCAGCTCACATGGACTAGCGGGAGGGTCGTACGAGCAGTACTTC. It is translated as CASSHGLAGGSYEQYF. The rearrangement links TRBV18 to TRBJ2-7; 15 bases are shared with TRBD2. The CDR3 spans 16 residues. V shed 4 bases, J shed 4 bases, and the junction held 5 bases outside the gene matches. The germline CDR1 and CDR2 sequences are KGHSH and LQKENI.

The chain joins TRBV19 to TRBJ1-1, with TRBD1 matching over 7 bases. V lost 9 bases and J lost 4; bases outside the gene matches: 8. The CDR3 has 13 amino acids. CDR1 and CDR2 from the germline V gene are LNHDA and SQIVND (reference sequence). The CDR3 region is CASRTGVGTEAFF. Written as DNA, the CDR3 is TGTGCCAGCAGAACAGGGGTGGGCACTGAAGCTTTCTTT.

The rearrangement uses TRBV7-3 and TRBJ2-1, with 12 bases fitting TRBD2. There are 15 residues in the CDR3. Germline lookup yields CDR1 SGHTA and CDR2 FQGTGA. V shed 4 bases, J shed 8 bases, and the junction held 6 bases outside the gene matches. In DNA form, the CDR3 reads TGTGCCAGCAGCTCAGGACTAGCGGGATTTGATGAGCAGTTCTTC. Translation gives CASSSGLAGFDEQFF. The whole variable domain, remainder taken from reference TRBV7-3 and TRBJ2-1, is GAGVSQTPSNKVTEKGKYVELRCDPISGHTALYWYRQSLGQGPEFLIYFQGTGAADDSGLPNDRFFAVRPEGSVSTLKIQRTERGDSAVYLCASSSGLAGFDEQFFGPGTRLTVL.

This clone was found a few times. The rearrangement uses TRBV7-2 and TRBJ2-2, with TRBD2 matching over 9 bases. The germline V gene has CDR1 SGHTA and CDR2 FQGNSA. The CDR3 contains 16 residues. The V segment lost 5 bases and the J segment 5 bases; nucleotides outside the gene matches: 9. CDR3 coding DNA: TGTGCCAGCAGCCCCCGCGCGGGAGGGCGGACCGGGGAGCTGTTTTTT. Translated: CASSPRAGGRTGELFF.

The V and J genes are TRBV30 and TRBJ1-1; D uncertain. This CDR3 is built from 13 residues. Germline assignment: CDR1 GTSNPN and CDR2 SVGIG (reference sequence). Trimming cost V 2 bases and J 0 bases, with 7 bases left between them. In DNA, the CDR3 is TGTGCCTGGAGTTGGGCCGTGAACACTGAAGCTTTCTTT. Its translation is CAWSWAVNTEAFF.

V usage is TRBV7-6 and J usage is TRBJ2-5; TRBD2 matches 8 bases. Germline-derived CDR1 and CDR2 are SGHVS and FNYEAQ. The CDR3 runs 15 residues. V was clipped by 5 bases and J by 5 bases; unmatched bases: 10. The CDR3 nucleotides are TGTGCCAGCAGCCGAGCGGGAGACGGGGCGGAGACCCAGTACTTC. It codes for CASSRAGDGAETQYF.